A few counts support the clone carrying this TCR beta chain. V lost 0 bases and J lost 2, with 8 bases in between. This CDR3 comprises 15 residues. Germline CDR1 reads GTSNPN; CDR2 reads SVGIG (reference sequence). This entry comes from a study of blood T cells in healthy people across ages. It was with a sample-barcoded 5' primer and a J-beta primer mix that a second PCR of about 6 to 12 cycles was run. TCRdb re-analysed the 5' RACE reads in MiXCR, keeping a single row per CDR3 protein. The sample has approximately 680,000 distinct CDR3 sequences; about a third are singletons. The V call is TRBV30, the J call TRBJ1-6; D not certain. Input material: blood. The receptor's source is a woman over 75 in good health. The CDR3 loop reads CAWSVQSAYNSPLHF. CDR3 DNA: TGTGCCTGGAGTGTACAGTCCGCCTATAATTCACCCCTCCACTTT.